The 27 T cell receptor beta chains below were found in one sample sequenced in a study of beta chain features in type 1 diabetes. General study findings and limits: All four CD4+ subsets from Type 1 diabetes patients carried moderately but significantly shorter TCRB CDR3s.

Their target antigens are unknown. The authors reverse transcribed all of the isolated RNA, so sequencing captured expressed TCRB transcripts. The method was immunoSEQ multiplex PCR; TCRdb's version includes in-frame clones alone and lacks a portion of them. The data hold roughly 150,000 clones, with around 9% observed a single time. Material: central memory CD4+ T cells from blood. Receptor source: a woman between 25 and 40 years old with type 1 diabetes.

This clone was observed a handful of times. The rearrangement joins TRBV21-1 to TRBJ1-2; TRBD1 is the table's D call, not checked against the DNA. TRBV21-1 is deemed a pseudogene. This CDR3 spans 13 amino acids. The CDR3 region has the DNA TGTGCCAGCAGCAAAGGGACAGGTCGTGGCTACACCTTC. It codes for CASSKGTGRGYTF.

This clone has just a few counts. V is TRBV29-1 and J is TRBJ1-1, with TRBD1 as a possible D gene (5 bases). This CDR3 is built from 11 residues. Germline-derived CDR1 and CDR2 are SQVTM and ANQGSEA. V gave up 7 bases and J gave up 6 bases, with 12 bases separating them. As DNA, the CDR3 is TGCAGCGGTTCCAGGGAATCTGAAGCTTTCTTT. The encoded protein is CSGSRESEAFF.

This rearrangement joins TRBV18 to TRBJ2-7; the match to TRBD1 covers 8 bases. The CDR3 runs to 15 residues. In germline, CDR1 is KGHSH, CDR2 LQKENI. Trimming at V came to 2 bases and at J to 5 bases, leaving 8 bases not matched to a gene. The chain's CDR3 is CASSPSVQGVDEQYF. For the CDR3, the DNA is TGTGCCAGCTCACCATCGGTACAGGGGGTGGACGAGCAGTACTTC. The entire variable domain, with the rest obtained from reference TRBV18 and TRBJ2-7, is as follows: NAGVMQNPRHLVRRRGQEARLRCSPMKGHSHVYWYRQLPEEGLKFMVYLQKENIIDESGMPKERFSAEFPKEGPSILRIQQVVRGDSAAYFCASSPSVQGVDEQYFGPGTRLTVT.

The rearrangement links TRBV29-1 to TRBJ2-1, with 7 bases identical to TRBD2. The CDR3 sequence is 14 residues long. V shed 4 bases, J shed 4 bases, and the junction held 7 bases outside the gene matches. The germline V gene has CDR1 SQVTM and CDR2 ANQGSEA. The CDR3 spells CSVVGGRGYNEQFF. Written as DNA, the CDR3 is TGCAGCGTTGTTGGTGGGAGGGGATACAATGAGCAGTTCTTC.

This clone showed up just a few times. The J gene is TRBJ1-5, the V gene TRBV5-1; 10 positions match TRBD1. V trimming: 5 bases; J trimming: 8 bases; junction bases outside the gene matches: 7. CDR3 length equals 14 residues. In germline, CDR1 is SGHRS, CDR2 YFSETQ. CDR3 DNA sequence: TGCGCCAGCAGTCCGACAGGGGGCCAGAAGCCCCAGCATTTT. It yields the protein CASSPTGGQKPQHF.

This clone was recorded a few times. This sequence joins TRBV5-1 and TRBJ2-7; no reliable D call. V gave up 0 bases and J gave up 2 bases, with 12 bases separating them. CDR1 and CDR2 from the germline V gene are SGHRS and YFSETQ. The CDR3 covers 15 residues. Here the CDR3 DNA reads TGCGCCAGCAGCTTGGCCCGGGTCGGAACCTACGAGCAGTACTTC. This codes for CASSLARVGTYEQYF.

This chain joins TRBV5-4 and TRBJ2-5; 8 bases map to TRBD2. Germline-derived CDR1 and CDR2 are SGHNT and YYREEE (reference sequence). The ends lost 4 bases at V and 1 base at J; junction bases unmatched: 6. The CDR3 runs 15 residues. The CDR3 loop is CASSPGGVVQETQYF. The DNA for the CDR3 is TGTGCCAGCAGCCCCGGGGGGGTTGTCCAAGAGACCCAGTACTTC. Filled out from reference TRBV5-4 and TRBJ2-5, the complete variable domain reads ETGVTQSPTHLIKTRGQQVTLRCSSQSGHNTVSWYQQALGQGPQFIFQYYREEENGRGNFPPRFSGLQFPNYSSELNVNALELDDSALYLCASSPGGVVQETQYFGPGTRLLVL.

CDR3 bases: TGCGCCAGCAGCCAACGGGAGATTCAAGAGACCCAGTACTTC. Translation gives CASSQREIQETQYF. The rearrangement links TRBV4-3 to TRBJ2-5; a possible D gene is TRBD2 (6 bases). CDR3 length equals 14 residues. Looked up from germline, CDR1 is LGHNA and CDR2 is YSLEER. Trimming stripped 2 bases from V and 2 bases from J, with 9 bases between.

In its sample, this clone was seen a few times. This chain links TRBV5-1 with TRBJ2-1; 10 positions match TRBD2. V was pared by 1 base and J by 7 bases, with 8 bases of the junction left unmatched. The CDR3 runs 16 residues. Per germline, CDR1 SGHRS and CDR2 YFSETQ. CDR3 in amino acids: CASSLSLAGAVNEQFF. CDR3 DNA sequence: TGCGCCAGCAGCTTGAGCCTAGCGGGGGCTGTAAATGAGCAGTTCTTC.

This clone showed up just a few times. The genes are TRBV28 and TRBJ2-2; weak D call: TRBD1 (5 bases). Trimming removed 6 bases at V and 1 base at J, with 9 bases between. The CDR3 loop spans 14 amino acids. Looked up from germline, CDR1 is MDHEN and CDR2 is SYDVKM. The CDR3 coding sequence is TGTGCCAGCAGCCCCGGACAGAACACCGGGGAGCTGTTTTTT. Encoded protein: CASSPGQNTGELFF. Full variable domain (missing parts from reference TRBV28 and TRBJ2-2): DVKVTQSSRYLVKRTGEKVFLECVQDMDHENMFWYRQDPGLGLRLIYFSYDVKMKEKGDIPEGYSVSREKKERFSLILESASTNQTSMYLCASSPGQNTGELFFGEGSRLTVL.

The chain joins TRBV9 to TRBJ1-2, with 7 bases identical to TRBD1. V dropped 5 bases and J dropped 7; count of bases not matched to a gene: 8. The CDR3 has 13 amino acids. CDR1 and CDR2 from the germline V gene are SGDLS and YYNGEE. CDR3 residues: CASRGGAVSGYTF. As DNA, the CDR3 is TGTGCCAGCAGAGGGGGCGCGGTCAGTGGCTACACCTTC.

V is TRBV6-1 and J is TRBJ2-1; D ambiguous. Trimming left V 1 base short and J 1 base short, with 8 bases between. Germline V lookup: CDR1 MNHNS, CDR2 SASEGT. There are 15 residues in the CDR3. In DNA, the CDR3 is TGTGCCAGCAGTGAAGTCGGGTTATCCTACAATGAGCAGTTCTTC. Amino acids: CASSEVGLSYNEQFF.

This chain joins TRBV4-2 and TRBJ1-1; weak D call: TRBD1 (6 bases). In germline, CDR1 is LGHNA, CDR2 YNFKEQ. This CDR3 comprises 15 residues. Trimming stripped 0 bases from V and 8 bases from J, with 16 bases between. The CDR3 sequence is CASSQDPQGTGEAFF. As DNA, the CDR3 is TGTGCCAGCAGCCAAGACCCACAGGGAACAGGGGAAGCTTTCTTT.

This clone was detected only a few times. The chain is built from TRBV2 and TRBJ2-2, with D unclear. Germline lookup yields CDR1 SNHLY and CDR2 FYNNEI. V was trimmed by 7 bases and J by 6 bases, leaving 15 bases between them. CDR3 length equals 14 residues. DNA of the CDR3: TGTGCCAGCATCCCGCGACTTGCGGCCGGGGAGCTGTTTTTT. This codes for CASIPRLAAGELFF. The full variable domain, its missing parts supplied by reference TRBV2 and TRBJ2-2, is EPEVTQTPSHQVTQMGQEVILRCVPISNHLYFYWYRQILGQKVEFLVSFYNNEISEKSEIFDDQFSVERPDGSNFTLKIRSTKLEDSAMYFCASIPRLAAGELFFGEGSRLTVL.

The sample holds a few counts of this clone. The chain combines TRBV4-2 with TRBJ1-1; weak D call: TRBD1 (5 bases). In germline, CDR1 is LGHNA, CDR2 YNFKEQ. CDR3 length equals 14 residues. Trimming removed 2 bases at V and 4 bases at J, with 11 bases between. The CDR3 spells CASSQNTGGTEAFF. The CDR3 DNA follows: TGTGCCAGCAGCCAAAACACCGGGGGCACTGAAGCTTTCTTT.

The chain employs TRBV5-6 and TRBJ2-7; TRBD1 matches at 11 bases. Per germline, CDR1 SGHDT and CDR2 YYEEEE. The ends lost 4 bases at V and 3 bases at J; junction bases unmatched: 3. This CDR3 has 14 residues. CDR3 DNA sequence: TGTGCCAGCAGCCCGGGACAGGGGGTCTACGAGCAGTACTTC. Translating gives CASSPGQGVYEQYF.

The chain combines TRBV9 with TRBJ1-2, with 7 bases matching TRBD1. CDR3 length: 15 residues. The germline CDR1 and CDR2 sequences are SGDLS and YYNGEE. Germline trimming cut 3 bases from V and 4 bases from J; bases unmatched to any gene: 9. CDR3 sequence reads: CASSDDRDLGYGYTF. CDR3 in DNA: TGTGCCAGCAGCGATGACAGGGATTTAGGCTATGGCTACACCTTC.

The gene calls are TRBV9 and TRBJ2-4; TRBD2 matches 9 bases. CDR3 size: 16 residues. J was trimmed by 7 bases and V by 0 bases; bases with no gene match: 8. Germline V gives CDR1 SGDLS, CDR2 YYNGEE. DNA of the CDR3: TGTGCCAGCAGCGTAGAAGGGGGGCTAGCGGGGAACATTCAGTACTTC. It encodes CASSVEGGLAGNIQYF. The entire variable domain, with the rest obtained from reference TRBV9 and TRBJ2-4, is as follows: DSGVTQTPKHLITATGQRVTLRCSPRSGDLSVYWYQQSLDQGLQFLIQYYNGEERAKGNILERFSAQQFPDLHSELNLSSLELGDSALYFCASSVEGGLAGNIQYFGAGTRLSVL.

The J gene is TRBJ2-1, the V gene TRBV11-3; D is ambiguous. The germline CDR1 and CDR2 sequences are SGHNT and YENEEA. The V end was cut by 2 bases, the J end by 3 bases, with 8 bases between. The CDR3 covers 14 residues. The CDR3 loop reads CASSLSAVYNEQFF. CDR3 DNA sequence: TGTGCCAGCAGCTTATCTGCGGTCTACAATGAGCAGTTCTTC.

The chain recombines TRBV10-3 with TRBJ1-1; no clear D gene. The CDR3 has 13 amino acids. Deletions cut 7 bases from V and 6 bases from J, with 15 bases between. CDR1 and CDR2 (germline): ENHRY, SYGVKD. CDR3 sequence: CAINPRASSEAFF. The CDR3 DNA is TGTGCCATCAACCCGAGGGCATCATCTGAAGCTTTCTTT.

This clone showed up just a few times. The rearrangement uses TRBV27 and TRBJ2-7, with D perhaps matching TRBD1 (5 bases). Germline V gene lookup returns CDR1 MNHEY and CDR2 SMNVEV (reference sequence). Trimming left V 2 bases short and J 4 bases short, with 12 bases between. This CDR3 has 14 amino acids. Here the CDR3 reads CASSLRQGGYEQYF. The DNA for the CDR3 is TGTGCCAGCAGTTTACGGCAGGGTGGTTACGAGCAGTACTTC.

The chain recombines TRBV7-2 with TRBJ2-1; D might be TRBD1 (6 bases). The germline V and J ends were trimmed by 5 bases and 10 bases, with 9 bases remaining between them. From germline, CDR1 is SGHTA and CDR2 FQGNSA. This CDR3 has 11 amino acids. CDR3 DNA sequence: TGTGCCAGCAGCCTGGGGGCCGAGCAGTTCTTC. This codes for CASSLGAEQFF.

V gene TRBV28 combines with J gene TRBJ2-3; D uncertain. The CDR3 loop spans 11 amino acids. CDR1 MDHEN and CDR2 SYDVKM come from the germline V gene. Trimming took 4 bases from V and 10 from J, leaving 9 bases between them. CDR3 sequence reads: CASSSGRSQYF. CDR3 in DNA: TGTGCCAGCAGTTCTGGCCGCTCGCAGTATTTT.

The rearrangement uses TRBV7-3 and TRBJ2-5, with D maybe TRBD2 (6 bases). V was pared by 2 bases and J by 4 bases, with 8 bases between. This CDR3 has 13 amino acids. The V gene's germline CDR1 is SGHTA and CDR2 FQGTGA. The CDR3 protein is CASSLGGRETQYF. For the CDR3, the DNA is TGTGCCAGCAGCTTAGGAGGGAGAGAGACCCAGTACTTC.

This clone has more than one count but fewer than ten. This chain connects TRBV19 to TRBJ2-1, with 10 bases identical to TRBD1. With V trimmed by 0 bases and J by 2 bases, 1 base remained unmatched. The CDR3 covers 16 residues. In germline, CDR1 is LNHDA, CDR2 SQIVND (reference sequence). CDR3 in amino acids: CASSIEGQGPYNEQFF. The CDR3 DNA reads as TGTGCCAGTAGTATAGAGGGACAGGGGCCCTACAATGAGCAGTTCTTC.

A few counts support this clone. This sequence joins TRBV28 and TRBJ2-7, with 8 bases lining up with TRBD2. V lost 8 bases, J lost 5 bases, and 14 bases stayed unmatched. The germline V gene encodes CDR1 MDHEN and CDR2 SYDVKM. The CDR3 is 15 residues long. This CDR3 is CASYMPSGSNNEQYF. CDR3 DNA: TGTGCCAGCTACATGCCGAGCGGGAGTAACAACGAGCAGTACTTC.

This clone occurred many times. Other nucleotide sequences in the sample specify the same CDR3. This chain uses TRBV28 with TRBJ2-7; D is undetermined. V was clipped by 6 bases and J by 0 bases, with 3 bases between them. This CDR3 is built from 11 residues. The germline V gene has CDR1 MDHEN and CDR2 SYDVKM. CDR3 residues: CASSYSYEQYF. The CDR3 DNA reads TGTGCCAGCAGCTACTCCTACGAGCAGTACTTC.